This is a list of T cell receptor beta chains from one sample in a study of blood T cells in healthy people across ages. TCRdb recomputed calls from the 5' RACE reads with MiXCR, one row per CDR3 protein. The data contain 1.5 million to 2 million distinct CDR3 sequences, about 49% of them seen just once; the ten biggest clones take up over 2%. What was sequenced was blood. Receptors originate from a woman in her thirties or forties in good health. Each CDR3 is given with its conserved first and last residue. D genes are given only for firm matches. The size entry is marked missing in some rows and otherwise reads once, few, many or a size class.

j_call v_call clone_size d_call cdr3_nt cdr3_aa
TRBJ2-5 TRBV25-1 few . TGTGCCAGCAGTGAATTGGGTATCCAAGAGACCCAGTACTTC CASSELGIQETQYF
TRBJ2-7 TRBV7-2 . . TGTGCCAGCAGCTTAGGCGCTTGGACACCAACCTACGAGCAGTACTTC CASSLGAWTPTYEQYF
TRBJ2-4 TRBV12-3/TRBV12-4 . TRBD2 TGTGCCAGTGGGGTAGGACTAGCGGGGCTTATTCAGTACTTC CASGVGLAGLIQYF
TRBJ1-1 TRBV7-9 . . TGTGCCAGCCAGGGAGTAGGGACTGAAGCTTTCTTT CASQGVGTEAFF
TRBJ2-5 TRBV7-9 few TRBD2 TGTGCCAGCAGCCGCAGGACTAGCGAGGCTCCCAATGAGCAGTACTTC CASSRRTSEAPNEQYF
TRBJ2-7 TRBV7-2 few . TGTGCCAGCAGCTTGCCAGGAGACTACGAGCAGTACTTC CASSLPGDYEQYF
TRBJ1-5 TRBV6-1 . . TGTGCCAGCAGGGGCAGGGAAAGAGGCAATCAGCCCCAGCATTTT CASRGRERGNQPQHF
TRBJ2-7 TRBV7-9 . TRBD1 TGTGCCAGCAGCTCTACAGGGGGTGGGGGAGCCGAGCAGTACTTC CASSSTGGGGAEQYF
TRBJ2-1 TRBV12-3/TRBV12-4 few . TGTGCCAGCAGCTCGGGACCGAGATCCTACAATGAGCAGTTCTTC CASSSGPRSYNEQFF
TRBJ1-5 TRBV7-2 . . TGTGCCAGCAGCCTCTCGGGCCCACAGCCCCAGCATTTT CASSLSGPQPQHF
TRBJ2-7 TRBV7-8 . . TGCGCCAGCAGCTTACCGTCCCGGGGGCCGGGGGAGAATGAGCAGTACTTC CASSLPSRGPGENEQYF
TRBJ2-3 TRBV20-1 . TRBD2 TGCAGTGCCCCCTCAAGACCGGGGGGGCTAGATACGCAGTATTTT CSAPSRPGGLDTQYF
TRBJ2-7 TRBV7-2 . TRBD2 TGTGCCAGCACCCGACCAGCGGGGGCCCTCTCCTACGAGCAGTACTTC CASTRPAGALSYEQYF
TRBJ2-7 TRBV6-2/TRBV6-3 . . TGTGCCAGCAGTTACTCAGCCAGGGCTGGATACGAGCAGTACTTC CASSYSARAGYEQYF
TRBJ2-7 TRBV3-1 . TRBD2 TGTGCCAGCAGCTCCTCGGGAGGTCAAGGGTACTTC CASSSSGGQGYF
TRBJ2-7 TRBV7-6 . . TGTGCCAGCAGCTTAGAATTAGACTGGGCGAGCTCCTACGAGCAGTACTTC CASSLELDWASSYEQYF
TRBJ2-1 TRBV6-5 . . TGTGCCAGCAGTTACCTCGGAAGGGAGGGGGTCAGCTCCTACAATGAGCAGTTCTTC CASSYLGREGVSSYNEQFF